The clone carrying this T cell receptor beta chain was picked up a small number of times. The authors built TCR beta libraries using iRepertoire HTBI primers and Arm-PCR of CDR3 regions. In the original processing: Throughout the samples, researchers identified roughly 60 TRBV and approximately 14 TRBJ segments. TCRdb re-derived calls from the multiplex PCR reads in MiXCR, one entry per CDR3 protein. These V and J calls derive from TCRdb rather than the authors' analysis. The repertoire holds a few hundred thousand distinct CDR3 sequences, about 21% seen once, with approximately 15% in the top ten. J gave up 5 bases and V 1 base, and 5 bases lay outside the gene matches. This CDR3 region has 15 residues. The record originates from a study of regulatory T cells in long-lasting Graves disease. The time point was: persistent/refractory GD, antithyroid drugs over 5 years with positive TRAb. Making the TCR library involved RNA that had been extracted from PBMCs.

The J gene is TRBJ2-1, the V gene TRBV12-3 or TRBV12-4; 7 bases are a match to TRBD1. The starting material was peripheral blood mononuclear cells (PBMCs), obtained when the disease was refractory, from a patient treated with antithyroid drugs. The clonotype was recovered from a female donor with Graves disease. The DNA for the CDR3 is TGTGCCAGCAGTTTAGGAGGGGGCGCGAACAATGAGCAGTTCTTC. Translation gives CASSLGGGANNEQFF.